This TCR beta chain was captured by sequencing in a study of vaccination effects on CD4 cells after COVID-19. General study findings and limits: Only a single clone (1 of 255 vaccine-induced clones in healthy vaccinees) cross-reacted with common cold coronaviruses. Marked contraction was observed in infection-induced and vaccine-induced clones late after vaccination.

The data were produced by immunoSEQ multiplex PCR, yet TCRdb's version contains in-frame clones alone and is incomplete. There are tens of thousands of clones in the sample; roughly four fifths occur only once, and around 19% lies in the top ten. V dropped 7 bases and J dropped 2; count of bases not matched to a gene: 7. CDR1 is ENHRY, CDR2 SYGVKD, per germline. The CDR3 is 15 amino acids. After expansion with viral peptide pools in the ViraFEST assay, antigen-specific CD4+ T cells were sequenced. Following culture for about ten days, CD4+ T cells were isolated. Testing of the vaccine recipients showed negative nucleocapsid antibodies and no prior SARS-CoV-2 infection. Cultures used 2 million to 2.5 million PBMC per well, 9.5 to 10 IU/ml IL-2 and around 10 ug/ml peptides. On days 3 and 7, fresh IL-2 medium replaced half the medium. About this clone: The antigen remains undetermined.

This clonotype originated in a human donor who received a COVID-19 vaccine. The V gene is TRBV10-3, the J gene TRBJ1-1, with 10 bases matching TRBD1. The source material was CD4+ T cells from PBMCs cultured with HCoV-NL63 spike peptides, sampled before COVID-19 vaccination. CDR3 coding DNA: TGTGCCATCACTCCGGGACAGGGGTATAACACTGAAGCTTTCTTT. It translates to CAITPGQGYNTEAFF.